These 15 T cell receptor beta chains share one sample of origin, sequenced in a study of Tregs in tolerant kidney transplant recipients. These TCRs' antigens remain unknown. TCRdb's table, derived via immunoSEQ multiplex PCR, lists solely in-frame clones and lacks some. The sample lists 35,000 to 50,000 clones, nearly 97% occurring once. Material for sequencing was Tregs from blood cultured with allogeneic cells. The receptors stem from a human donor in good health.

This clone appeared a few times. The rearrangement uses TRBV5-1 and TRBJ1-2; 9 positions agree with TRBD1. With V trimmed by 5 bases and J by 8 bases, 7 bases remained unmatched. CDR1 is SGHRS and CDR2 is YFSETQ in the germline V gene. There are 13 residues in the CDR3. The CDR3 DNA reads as TGCGCCAGCAGTAGGGACAGGGTCGGGGGCTACACCTTC. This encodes CASSRDRVGGYTF.

CDR3 residues: CASSPGGLAGLNEQFF. The CDR3, as DNA: TGTGCCAGCTCACCCGGGGGGCTAGCGGGCCTCAATGAGCAGTTCTTC. V usage is TRBV18 and J usage is TRBJ2-1; the match to TRBD2 covers 8 bases. This CDR3 comprises 16 residues. The V and J ends lost 3 bases and 6 bases, in that order; junction bases with no gene match: 10. Germline assignment: CDR1 KGHSH and CDR2 LQKENI.

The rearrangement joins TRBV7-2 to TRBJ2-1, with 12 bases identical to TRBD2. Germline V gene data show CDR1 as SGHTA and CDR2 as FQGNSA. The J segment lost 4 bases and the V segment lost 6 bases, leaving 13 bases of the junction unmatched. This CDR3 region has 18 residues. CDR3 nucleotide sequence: TGTGCCAGCAGGTCAGGGGGCCGGGGGACTAGCGGGTACAATGAGCAGTTCTTC. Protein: CASRSGGRGTSGYNEQFF.

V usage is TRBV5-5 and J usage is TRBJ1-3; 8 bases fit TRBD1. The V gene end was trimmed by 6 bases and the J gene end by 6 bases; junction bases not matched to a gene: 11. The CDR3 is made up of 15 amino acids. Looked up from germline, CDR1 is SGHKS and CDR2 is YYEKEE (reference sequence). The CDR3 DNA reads TGTGCCAGCACCGCGCCGGGACAGGCGATAAACACCATATATTTT. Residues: CASTAPGQAINTIYF.

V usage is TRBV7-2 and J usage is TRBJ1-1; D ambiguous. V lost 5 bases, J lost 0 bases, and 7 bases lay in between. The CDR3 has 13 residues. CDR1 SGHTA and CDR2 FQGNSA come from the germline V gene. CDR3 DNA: TGTGCCAGCAGCAGGGAGATGAACACTGAAGCTTTCTTT. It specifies CASSREMNTEAFF.

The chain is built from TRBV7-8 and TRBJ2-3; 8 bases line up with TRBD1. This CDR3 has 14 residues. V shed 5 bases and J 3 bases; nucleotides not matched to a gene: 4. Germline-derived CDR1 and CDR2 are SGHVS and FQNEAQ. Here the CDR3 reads CASSQTGGTDTQYF. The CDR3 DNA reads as TGTGCCAGCAGCCAAACAGGGGGAACAGATACGCAGTATTTT.

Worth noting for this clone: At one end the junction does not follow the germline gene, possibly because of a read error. The CDR3 nucleotides read TGTGCCAGCAGTTTATCAGGACTAGCGGGGGGGGTCTCAGTCTTC. It translates to CASSLSGLAGGVSVF. V and J are TRBV27 and TRBJ2-1; 15 bases match TRBD2. The CDR3 runs to 15 residues. Germline CDR1 is MNHEY and CDR2 is SMNVEV (reference sequence).

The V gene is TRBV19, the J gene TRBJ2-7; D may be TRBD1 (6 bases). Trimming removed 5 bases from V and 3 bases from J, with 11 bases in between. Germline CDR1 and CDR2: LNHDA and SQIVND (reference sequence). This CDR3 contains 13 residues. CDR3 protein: CASSLRTDYEQYF. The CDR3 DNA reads TGTGCCAGTAGTCTCCGGACAGACTACGAGCAGTACTTC.

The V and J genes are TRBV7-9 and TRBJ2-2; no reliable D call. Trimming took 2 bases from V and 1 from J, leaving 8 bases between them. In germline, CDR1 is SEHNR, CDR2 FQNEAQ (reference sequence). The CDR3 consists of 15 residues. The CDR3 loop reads CASSLIGVNTGELFF. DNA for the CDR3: TGTGCCAGCAGCTTAATTGGGGTGAACACCGGGGAGCTGTTTTTT.

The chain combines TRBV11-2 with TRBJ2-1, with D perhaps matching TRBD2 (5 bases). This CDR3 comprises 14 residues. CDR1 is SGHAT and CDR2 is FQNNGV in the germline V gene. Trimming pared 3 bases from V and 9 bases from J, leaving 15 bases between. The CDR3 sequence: CASSFYGKDGEQFF. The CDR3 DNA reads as TGTGCCAGCAGCTTTTACGGGAAGGATGGTGAGCAGTTCTTC.

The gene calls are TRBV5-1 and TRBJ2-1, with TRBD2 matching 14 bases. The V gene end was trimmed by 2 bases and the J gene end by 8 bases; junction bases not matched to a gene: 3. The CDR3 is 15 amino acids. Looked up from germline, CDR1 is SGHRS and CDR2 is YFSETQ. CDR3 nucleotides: TGCGCCAGCAGCTTCGGGACTAGCGGGGGCGATGAGCAGTTCTTC. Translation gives CASSFGTSGGDEQFF.

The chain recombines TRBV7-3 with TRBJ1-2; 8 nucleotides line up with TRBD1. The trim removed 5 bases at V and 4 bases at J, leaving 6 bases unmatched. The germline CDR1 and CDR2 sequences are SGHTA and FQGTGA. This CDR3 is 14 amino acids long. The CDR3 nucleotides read TGTGCCAGCAGCCCTGGGACAGGTGGCTATGGCTACACCTTC. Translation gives CASSPGTGGYGYTF.

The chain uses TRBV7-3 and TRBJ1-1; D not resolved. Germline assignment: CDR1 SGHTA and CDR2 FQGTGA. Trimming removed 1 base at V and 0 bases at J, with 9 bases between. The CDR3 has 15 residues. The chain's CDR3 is CASSLSPVVNTEAFF. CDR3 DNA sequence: TGTGCCAGCAGCTTAAGTCCCGTGGTGAACACTGAAGCTTTCTTT.

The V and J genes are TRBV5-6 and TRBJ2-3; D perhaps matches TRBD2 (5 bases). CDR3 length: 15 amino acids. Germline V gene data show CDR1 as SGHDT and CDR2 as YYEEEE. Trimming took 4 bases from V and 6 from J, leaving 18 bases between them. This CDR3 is CASSPRSWTVDTQYF. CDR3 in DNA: TGTGCCAGCAGCCCCAGATCCTGGACTGTCGATACGCAGTATTTT.

The CDR3 here is CASSQMPTGRNQPQHF. The CDR3 bases are TGTGCCAGCAGCCAGATGCCGACAGGGCGCAATCAGCCCCAGCATTTT. The chain has TRBV27 and TRBJ1-5, with TRBD1 identical over 7 bases. The CDR3 has 16 residues. Germline assignment: CDR1 MNHEY and CDR2 SMNVEV (reference sequence). V lost 6 bases to trimming and J lost 2 bases; unmatched junction nucleotides: 10.